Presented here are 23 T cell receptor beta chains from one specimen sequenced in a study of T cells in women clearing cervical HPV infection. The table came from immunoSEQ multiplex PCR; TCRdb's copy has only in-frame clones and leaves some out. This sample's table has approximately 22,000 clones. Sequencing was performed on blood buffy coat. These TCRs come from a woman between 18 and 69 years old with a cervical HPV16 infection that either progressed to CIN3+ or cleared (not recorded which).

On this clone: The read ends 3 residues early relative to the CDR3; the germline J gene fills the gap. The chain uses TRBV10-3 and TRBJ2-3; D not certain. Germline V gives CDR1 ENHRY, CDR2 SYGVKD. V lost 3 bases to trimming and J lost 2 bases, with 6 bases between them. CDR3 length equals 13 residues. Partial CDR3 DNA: TGTGCCATCAGTGACTCCTACACAGATACG. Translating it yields CAISDSYTDT. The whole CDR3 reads CAISDSYTDTQYF.

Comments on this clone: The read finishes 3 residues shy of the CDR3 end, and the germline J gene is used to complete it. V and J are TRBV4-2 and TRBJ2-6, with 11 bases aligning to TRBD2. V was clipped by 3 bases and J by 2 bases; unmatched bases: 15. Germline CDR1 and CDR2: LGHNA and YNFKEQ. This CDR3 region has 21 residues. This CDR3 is CASSHPLWLAGGSAGANVLTF. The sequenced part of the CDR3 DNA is TGTGCCAGCAGCCATCCCTTGTGGCTAGCGGGAGGCTCGGCTGGGGCCAACGTC.

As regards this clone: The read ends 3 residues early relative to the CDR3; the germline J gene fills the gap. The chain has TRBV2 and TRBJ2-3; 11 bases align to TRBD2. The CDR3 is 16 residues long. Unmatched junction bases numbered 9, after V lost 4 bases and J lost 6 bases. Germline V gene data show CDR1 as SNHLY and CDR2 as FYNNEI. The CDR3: CASSVFSGRVGDTQYF. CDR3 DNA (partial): TGTGCCAGCAGTGTCTTTAGCGGGAGGGTGGGGGATACG. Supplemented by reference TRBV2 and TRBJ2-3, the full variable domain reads EPEVTQTPSHQVTQMGQEVILRCVPISNHLYFYWYRQILGQKVEFLVSFYNNEISEKSEIFDDQFSVERPDGSNFTLKIRSTKLEDSAMYFCASSVFSGRVGDTQYFGPGTRLTVL.

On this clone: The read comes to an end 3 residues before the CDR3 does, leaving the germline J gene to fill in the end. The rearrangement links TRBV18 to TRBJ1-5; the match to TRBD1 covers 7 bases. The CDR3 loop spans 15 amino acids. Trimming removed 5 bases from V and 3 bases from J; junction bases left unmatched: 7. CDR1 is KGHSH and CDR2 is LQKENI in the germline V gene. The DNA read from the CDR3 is TGTGCCAGCTCATCTTCAACAGGGGCCAATCAGCCC. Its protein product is CASSSSTGANQP. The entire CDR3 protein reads CASSSSTGANQPQHF.

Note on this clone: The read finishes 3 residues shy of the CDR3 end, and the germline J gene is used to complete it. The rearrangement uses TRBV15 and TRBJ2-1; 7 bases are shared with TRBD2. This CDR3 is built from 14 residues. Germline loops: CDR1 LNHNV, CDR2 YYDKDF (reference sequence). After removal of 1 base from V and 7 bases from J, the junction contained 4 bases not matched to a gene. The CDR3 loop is CATSRVGRENEQFF. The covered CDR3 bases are TGTGCCACCAGCAGAGTTGGGCGGGAGAATGAG.

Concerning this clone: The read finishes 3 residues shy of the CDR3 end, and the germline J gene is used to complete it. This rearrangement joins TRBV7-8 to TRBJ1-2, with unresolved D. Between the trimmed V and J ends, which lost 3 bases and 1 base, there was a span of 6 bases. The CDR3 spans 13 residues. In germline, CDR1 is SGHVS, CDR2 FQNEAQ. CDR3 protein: CASSLRHNYGYTF. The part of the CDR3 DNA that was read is TGTGCCAGCAGCTTGCGTCATAACTATGGC.

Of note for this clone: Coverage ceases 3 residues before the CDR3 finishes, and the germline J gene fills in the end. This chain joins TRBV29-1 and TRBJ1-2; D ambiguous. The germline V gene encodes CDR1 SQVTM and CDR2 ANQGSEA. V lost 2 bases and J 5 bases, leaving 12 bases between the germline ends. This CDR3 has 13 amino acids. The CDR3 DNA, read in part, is TGCAGCGTTGAATTTGGCATCGGGTATGGC. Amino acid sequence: CSVEFGIGYG. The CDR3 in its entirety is CSVEFGIGYGYTF.

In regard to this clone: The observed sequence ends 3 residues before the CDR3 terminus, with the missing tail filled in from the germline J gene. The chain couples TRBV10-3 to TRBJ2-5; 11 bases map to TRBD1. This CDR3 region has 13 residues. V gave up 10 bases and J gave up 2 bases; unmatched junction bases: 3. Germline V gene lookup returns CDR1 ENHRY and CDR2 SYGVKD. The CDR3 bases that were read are TGTGCCACCGGGACAGGGGGGCAAGAGACC. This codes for CATGTGGQET. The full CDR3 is CATGTGGQETQYF.

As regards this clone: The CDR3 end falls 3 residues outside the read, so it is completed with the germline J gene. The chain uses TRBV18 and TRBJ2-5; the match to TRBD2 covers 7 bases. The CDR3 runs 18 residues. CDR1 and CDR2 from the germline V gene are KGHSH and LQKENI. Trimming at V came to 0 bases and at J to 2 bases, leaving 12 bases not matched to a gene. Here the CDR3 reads CASSPPGLPPLNQETQYF. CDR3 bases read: TGTGCCAGCTCACCACCGGGACTACCCCCGCTAAATCAAGAGACC.

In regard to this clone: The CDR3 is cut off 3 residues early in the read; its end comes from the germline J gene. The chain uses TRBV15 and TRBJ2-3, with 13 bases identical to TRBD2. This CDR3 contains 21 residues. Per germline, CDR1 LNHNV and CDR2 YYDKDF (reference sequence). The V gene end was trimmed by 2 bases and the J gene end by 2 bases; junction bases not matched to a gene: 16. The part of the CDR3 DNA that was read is TGTGCCACCAGCAGATCACGGGGACTAGCGGGGAAAGAGTTACACACAGATACG. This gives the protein CATSRSRGLAGKELHTDT. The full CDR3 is CATSRSRGLAGKELHTDTQYF.

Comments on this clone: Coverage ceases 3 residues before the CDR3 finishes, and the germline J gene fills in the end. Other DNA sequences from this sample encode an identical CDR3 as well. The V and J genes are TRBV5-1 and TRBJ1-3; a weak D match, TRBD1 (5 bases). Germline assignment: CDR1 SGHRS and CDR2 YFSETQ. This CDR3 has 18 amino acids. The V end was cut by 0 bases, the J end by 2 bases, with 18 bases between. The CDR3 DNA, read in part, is TGCGCCAGCAGCTTGGATGGACACAGCTCTGGGACTGGAAACACC. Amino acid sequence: CASSLDGHSSGTGNT. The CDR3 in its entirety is CASSLDGHSSGTGNTIYF.

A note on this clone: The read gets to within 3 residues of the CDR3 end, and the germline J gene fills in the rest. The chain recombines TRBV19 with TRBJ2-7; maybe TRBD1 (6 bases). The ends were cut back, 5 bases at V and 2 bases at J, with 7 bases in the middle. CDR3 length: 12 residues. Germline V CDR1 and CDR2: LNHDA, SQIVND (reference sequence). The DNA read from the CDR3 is TGTGCCAGTAGTGGGGACACCTACGAG. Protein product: CASSGDTYE. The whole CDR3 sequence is CASSGDTYEQYF.

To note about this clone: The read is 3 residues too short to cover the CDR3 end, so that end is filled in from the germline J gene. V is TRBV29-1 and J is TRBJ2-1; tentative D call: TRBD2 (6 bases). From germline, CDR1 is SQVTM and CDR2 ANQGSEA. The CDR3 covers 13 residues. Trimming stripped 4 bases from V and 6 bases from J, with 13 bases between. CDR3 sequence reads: CSVGRGVVNEQFF. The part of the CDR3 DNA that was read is TGCAGCGTTGGGCGGGGTGTGGTCAATGAG.

This CDR3 is CSASPRTGGFEQFF. The part of the CDR3 DNA that was read is TGCAGTGCTAGTCCGAGGACAGGGGGATTTGAG. The chain employs TRBV20-1 and TRBJ2-1, with 10 bases identical to TRBD1. The read terminates 3 residues before the CDR3 end, so the remaining end is supplied by the germline J gene. This CDR3 has 14 residues. The V and J ends lost 3 bases and 9 bases, in that order; junction bases with no gene match: 8. Per germline, CDR1 DFQATT and CDR2 SNEGSKA (reference sequence).

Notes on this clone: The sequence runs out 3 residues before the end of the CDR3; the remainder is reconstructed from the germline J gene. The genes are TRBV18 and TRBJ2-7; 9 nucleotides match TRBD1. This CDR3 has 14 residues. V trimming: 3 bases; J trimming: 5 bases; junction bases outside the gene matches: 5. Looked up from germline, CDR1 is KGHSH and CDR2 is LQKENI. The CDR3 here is CASSPGTGNDEQYF. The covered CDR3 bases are TGTGCCAGCTCACCCGGGACAGGGAACGACGAG.

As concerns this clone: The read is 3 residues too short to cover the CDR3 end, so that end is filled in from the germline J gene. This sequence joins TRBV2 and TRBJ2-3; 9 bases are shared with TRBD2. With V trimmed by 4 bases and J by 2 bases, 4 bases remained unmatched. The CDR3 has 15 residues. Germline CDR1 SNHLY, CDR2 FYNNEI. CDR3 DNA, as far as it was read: TGTGCCAGCAGTGCCCCTAGCGGGGTCACAGATACG. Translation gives CASSAPSGVTDT. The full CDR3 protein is CASSAPSGVTDTQYF.

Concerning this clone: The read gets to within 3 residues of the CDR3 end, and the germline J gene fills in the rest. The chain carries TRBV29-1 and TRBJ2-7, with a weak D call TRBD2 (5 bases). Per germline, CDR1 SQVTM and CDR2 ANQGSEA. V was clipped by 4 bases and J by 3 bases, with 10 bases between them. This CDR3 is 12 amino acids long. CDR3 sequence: CSVVLGLYEQYF. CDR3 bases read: TGCAGCGTTGTCCTCGGACTCTACGAG.

CDR3 amino acids: CASRRLALETQYF. CDR3 DNA (partial): TGTGCCAGCAGAAGGCTGGCCCTAGAGACC. The gene calls are TRBV2 and TRBJ2-5; D not certain. The read finishes 3 residues shy of the CDR3 end, and the germline J gene is used to complete it. V was trimmed by 6 bases and J by 4 bases, leaving 12 bases between them. The CDR3 has 13 amino acids. CDR1 and CDR2 (germline): SNHLY, FYNNEI.

The CDR3 DNA, read in part, is TGTGCCAGCTCACCAGAGCAGGGGGGCACTGAA. It yields the protein CASSPEQGGTE. The entire CDR3 protein is CASSPEQGGTEAFF. The chain joins TRBV18 to TRBJ1-1, with TRBD1 matching over 7 bases. The CDR3 end falls 3 residues outside the read, so it is completed with the germline J gene. Germline V gene sequence: CDR1 KGHSH, CDR2 LQKENI. Trimming cost V 2 bases and J 4 bases; bases outside gene matches: 4. The CDR3 is 14 residues long.

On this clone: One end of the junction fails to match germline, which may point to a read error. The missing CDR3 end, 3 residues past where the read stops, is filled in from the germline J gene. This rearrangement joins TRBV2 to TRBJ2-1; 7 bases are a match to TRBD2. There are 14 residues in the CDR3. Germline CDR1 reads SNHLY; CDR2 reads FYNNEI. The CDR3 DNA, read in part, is TGTGCCAGCACCTTCCAACGGGACTACAGTGAG. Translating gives CASTFQRDYSE. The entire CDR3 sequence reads CASTFQRDYSEQFF.

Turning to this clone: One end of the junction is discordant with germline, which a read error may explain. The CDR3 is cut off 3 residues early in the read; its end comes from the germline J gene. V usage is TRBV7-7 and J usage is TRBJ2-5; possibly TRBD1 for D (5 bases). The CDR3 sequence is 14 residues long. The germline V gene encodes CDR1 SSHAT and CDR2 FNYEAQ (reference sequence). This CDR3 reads CASSLEQEMGTQYF. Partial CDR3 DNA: TGTGCTAGCAGCTTAGAACAGGAGATGGGGACC. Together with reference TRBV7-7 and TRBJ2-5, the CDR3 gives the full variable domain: GAGVSQSPRYKVTKRGQDVTLRCDPISSHATLYWYQQALGQGPEFLTYFNYEAQPDKSGLPSDRFSAERPEGSISTLTIQRTEQRDSAMYRCASSLEQEMGTQYFGPGTRLLVL.

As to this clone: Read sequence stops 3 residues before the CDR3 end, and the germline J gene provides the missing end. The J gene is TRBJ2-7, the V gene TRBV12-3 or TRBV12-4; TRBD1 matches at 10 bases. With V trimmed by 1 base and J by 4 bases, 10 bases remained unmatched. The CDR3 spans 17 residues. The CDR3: CASSLGFGGQGQYEQYF. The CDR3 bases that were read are TGTGCCAGCAGTTTAGGGTTTGGGGGACAGGGGCAATACGAG.

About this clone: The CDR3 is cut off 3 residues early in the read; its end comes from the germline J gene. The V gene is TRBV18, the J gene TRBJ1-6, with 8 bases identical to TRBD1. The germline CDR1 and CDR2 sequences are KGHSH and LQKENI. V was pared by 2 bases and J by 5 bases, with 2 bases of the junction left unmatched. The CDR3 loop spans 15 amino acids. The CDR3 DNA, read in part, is TGTGCCAGCTCACCAAACAGGGGGAATAATTCACCC. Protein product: CASSPNRGNNSP. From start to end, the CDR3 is CASSPNRGNNSPLHF.